This T cell receptor (beta chain) was documented in a study of blood T cell repertoires in COVID-19. Trimming removed 1 base from V and 7 bases from J, with 7 bases in between. Germline-derived CDR1 and CDR2 are DFQATT and SNEGSKA (reference sequence). The CDR3 extends over 11 amino acids. Authors' analysis steps: Amplification with reference gene primers provided the estimates of nucleated cell counts. Method: immunoSEQ multiplex PCR; TCRdb's copy keeps in-frame clones and lacks some. The V and J calls and clone size come from that table; D and trimming were worked out from the DNA. The sample records 150,000 to 200,000 clones, about 87% being singletons.

This chain joins TRBV20-1 and TRBJ1-2; unclear D gene. The receptor comes from a man aged 18 to 29 with active or convalescent COVID-19. The sequencing sample was made of peripheral blood. The CDR3 sequence: CSARVASGYTF. CDR3 in DNA: TGCAGTGCTAGAGTGGCTTCTGGCTACACCTTC.